This T cell receptor (beta chain) was documented in a study of T-cell memory formation after mild COVID-19. Looking at the study overall: Most TCR clusters belonged to a single donor.

The V gene's germline CDR1 is SEHNR and CDR2 FQNEAQ (reference sequence). Trimming removed 7 bases from V and 5 bases from J, with 11 bases in between. The CDR3 is 12 amino acids. This clonotype was detected only a few times. UMIs and sample barcodes were carried by the TCR alpha and TCR beta cDNA libraries that 5'RACE produced using constant-segment primers. TCRdb re-called the 5' RACE reads with MiXCR, one entry per CDR3 protein. Of under 550,000 distinct CDR3 sequences listed, approximately 18% are singletons. The rearrangement joins TRBV7-9 to TRBJ1-1; no clear D. The receptor was isolated from a man between 18 and 29 years old who had mild COVID-19 (a few samples of this study predate the infection). Cell type and time point are not known. Sequencing was carried out using PBMCs or a T cell subset sorted from them (not recorded which). The CDR3 here is CASIGVGTEAFF. CDR3 coding DNA: TGTGCCAGCATTGGGGTTGGGACTGAAGCTTTCTTT.